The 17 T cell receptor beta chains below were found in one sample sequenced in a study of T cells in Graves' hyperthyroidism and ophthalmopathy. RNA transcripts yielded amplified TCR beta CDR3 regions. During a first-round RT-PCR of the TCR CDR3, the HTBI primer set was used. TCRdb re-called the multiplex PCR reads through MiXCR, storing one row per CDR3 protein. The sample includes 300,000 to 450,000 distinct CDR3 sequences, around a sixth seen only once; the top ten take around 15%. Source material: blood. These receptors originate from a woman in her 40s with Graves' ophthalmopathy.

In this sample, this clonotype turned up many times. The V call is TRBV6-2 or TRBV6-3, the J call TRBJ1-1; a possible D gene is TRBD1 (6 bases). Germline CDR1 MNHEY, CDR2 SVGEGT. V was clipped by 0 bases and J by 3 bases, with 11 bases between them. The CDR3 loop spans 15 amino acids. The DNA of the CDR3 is TGTGCCAGCAGTTACTCACCAGGGGAGGACACTGAAGCTTTCTTT. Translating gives CASSYSPGEDTEAFF.

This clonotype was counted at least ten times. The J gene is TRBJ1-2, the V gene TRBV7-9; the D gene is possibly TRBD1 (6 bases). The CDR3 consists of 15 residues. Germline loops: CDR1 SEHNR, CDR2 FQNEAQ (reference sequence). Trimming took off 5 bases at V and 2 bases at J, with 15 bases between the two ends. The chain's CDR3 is CASSLNRAGNYGYTF. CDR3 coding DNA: TGTGCCAGCAGCCTAAACAGGGCCGGGAACTATGGCTACACCTTC.

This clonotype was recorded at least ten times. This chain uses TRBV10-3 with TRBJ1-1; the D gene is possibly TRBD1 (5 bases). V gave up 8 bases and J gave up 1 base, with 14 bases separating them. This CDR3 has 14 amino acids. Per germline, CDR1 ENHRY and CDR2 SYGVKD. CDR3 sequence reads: CAIHDARGNTEAFF. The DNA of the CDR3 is TGTGCCATCCACGATGCGAGGGGGAACACTGAAGCTTTCTTT.

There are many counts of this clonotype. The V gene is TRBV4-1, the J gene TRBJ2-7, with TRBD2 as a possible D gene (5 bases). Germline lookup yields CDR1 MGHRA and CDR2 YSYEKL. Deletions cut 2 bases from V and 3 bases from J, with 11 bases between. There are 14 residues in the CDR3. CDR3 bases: TGCGCCAGCAGCCAAATAGCGCCCCGCTACGAGCAGTACTTC. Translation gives CASSQIAPRYEQYF.

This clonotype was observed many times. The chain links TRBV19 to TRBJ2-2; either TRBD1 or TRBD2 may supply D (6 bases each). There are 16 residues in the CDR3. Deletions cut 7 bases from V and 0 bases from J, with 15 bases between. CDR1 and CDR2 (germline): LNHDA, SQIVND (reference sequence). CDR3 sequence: CASTISGAPNTGELFF. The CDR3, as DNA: TGTGCCAGTACCATCTCGGGGGCGCCGAACACCGGGGAGCTGTTTTTT.

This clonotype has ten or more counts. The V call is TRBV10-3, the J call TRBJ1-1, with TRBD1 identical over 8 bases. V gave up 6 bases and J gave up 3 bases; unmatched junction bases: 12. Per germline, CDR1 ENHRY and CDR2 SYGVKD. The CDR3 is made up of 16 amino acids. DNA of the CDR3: TGTGCCATCAGACCGGGACAGGCTCCCCAGGACACTGAAGCTTTCTTT. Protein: CAIRPGQAPQDTEAFF.

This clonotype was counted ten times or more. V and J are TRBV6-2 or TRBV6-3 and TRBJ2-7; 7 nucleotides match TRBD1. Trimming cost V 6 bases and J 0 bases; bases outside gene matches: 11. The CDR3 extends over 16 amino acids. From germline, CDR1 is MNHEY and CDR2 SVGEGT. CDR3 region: CASRPAGQVISYEQYF. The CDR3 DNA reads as TGTGCCAGCAGACCTGCCGGACAGGTGATCTCCTACGAGCAGTACTTC.

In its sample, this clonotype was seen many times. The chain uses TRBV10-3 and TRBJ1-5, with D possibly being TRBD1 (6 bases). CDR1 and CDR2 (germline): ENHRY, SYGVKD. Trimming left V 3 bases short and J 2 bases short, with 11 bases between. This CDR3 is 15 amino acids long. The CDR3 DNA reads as TGTGCCATCAGTGATCAGGGGCTCGGCAATCAGCCCCAGCATTTT. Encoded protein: CAISDQGLGNQPQHF.

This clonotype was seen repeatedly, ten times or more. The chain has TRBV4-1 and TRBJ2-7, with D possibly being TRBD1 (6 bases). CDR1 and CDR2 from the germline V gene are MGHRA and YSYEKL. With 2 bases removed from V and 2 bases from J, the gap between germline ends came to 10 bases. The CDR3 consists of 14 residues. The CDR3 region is CASSQMDSPYEQYF. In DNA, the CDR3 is TGCGCCAGCAGCCAAATGGACAGCCCCTACGAGCAGTACTTC.

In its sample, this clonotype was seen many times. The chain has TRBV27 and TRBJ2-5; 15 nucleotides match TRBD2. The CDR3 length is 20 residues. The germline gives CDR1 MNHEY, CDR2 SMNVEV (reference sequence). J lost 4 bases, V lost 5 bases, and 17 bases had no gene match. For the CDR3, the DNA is TGTGCCAGCAGTCCTTACCCCGGACTAGCGGGAGGGCCCTCGAGAGAGACCCAGTACTTC. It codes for CASSPYPGLAGGPSRETQYF.

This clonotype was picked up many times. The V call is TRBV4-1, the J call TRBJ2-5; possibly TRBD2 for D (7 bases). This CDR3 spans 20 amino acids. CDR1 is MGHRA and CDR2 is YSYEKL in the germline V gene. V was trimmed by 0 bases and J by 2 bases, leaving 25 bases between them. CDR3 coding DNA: TGCGCCAGCAGCCAAGACCGTTCCCCCTACGCAGCGGGGACACAAGAGACCCAGTACTTC. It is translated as CASSQDRSPYAAGTQETQYF.

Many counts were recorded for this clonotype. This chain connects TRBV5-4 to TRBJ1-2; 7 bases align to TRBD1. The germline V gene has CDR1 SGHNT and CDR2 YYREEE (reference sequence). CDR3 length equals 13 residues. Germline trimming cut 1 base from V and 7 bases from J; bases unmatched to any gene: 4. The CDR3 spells CASSLTGESGYTF. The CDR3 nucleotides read TGTGCCAGCAGCTTGACAGGGGAGTCTGGCTACACCTTC.

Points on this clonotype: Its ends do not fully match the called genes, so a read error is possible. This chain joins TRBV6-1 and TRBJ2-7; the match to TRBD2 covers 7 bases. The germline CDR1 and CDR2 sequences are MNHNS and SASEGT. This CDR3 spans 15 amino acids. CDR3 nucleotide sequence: TGTGTCAGCAGCGGATGGACTAGTGGCTCCTACGAGCAGTACTTC. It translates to CVSSGWTSGSYEQYF.

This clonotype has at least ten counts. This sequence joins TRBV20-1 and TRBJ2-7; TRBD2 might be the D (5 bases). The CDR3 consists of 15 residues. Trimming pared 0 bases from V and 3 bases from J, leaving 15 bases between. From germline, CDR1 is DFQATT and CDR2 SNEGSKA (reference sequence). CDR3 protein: CSARDLEGRDYEQYF. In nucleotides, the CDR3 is TGCAGTGCTAGAGATCTAGAGGGCCGGGACTACGAGCAGTACTTC.

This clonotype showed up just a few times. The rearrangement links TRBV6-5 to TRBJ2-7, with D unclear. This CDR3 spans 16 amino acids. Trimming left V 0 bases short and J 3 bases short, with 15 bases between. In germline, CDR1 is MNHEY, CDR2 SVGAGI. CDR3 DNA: TGTGCCAGCAGTTACTCGAATTCGCTGGGATACTACGAGCAGTACTTC. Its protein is CASSYSNSLGYYEQYF.

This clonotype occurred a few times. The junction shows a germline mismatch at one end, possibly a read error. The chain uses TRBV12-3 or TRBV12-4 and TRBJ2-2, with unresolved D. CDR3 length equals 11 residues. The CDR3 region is CAISLRQQLYF. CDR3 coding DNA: TGTGCCATCAGCCTGCGGCAGCAGCTGTATTTT.

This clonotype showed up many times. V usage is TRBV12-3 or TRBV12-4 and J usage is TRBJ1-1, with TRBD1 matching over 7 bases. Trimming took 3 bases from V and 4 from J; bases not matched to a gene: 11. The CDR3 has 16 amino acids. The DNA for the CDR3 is TGTGCCAGCAGTTTGCGGGCTCGGGCAGGGGGCACTGAAGCTTTCTTT. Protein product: CASSLRARAGGTEAFF.